These 13 T cell receptor beta chains came from one sample sequenced in a study of blood T cell repertoires in COVID-19. Method: immunoSEQ multiplex PCR; TCRdb's copy keeps in-frame clones and lacks some. The profile shows roughly 100,000 clones, 90% of them singletons. Sample: peripheral blood. Every receptor here comes from a man aged 50 to 59 with acute or convalescent COVID-19.

This clone has a single count. This CDR3 reads CAWSVPGFGNQPQHF. CDR3 sequence (DNA): TGTGCCTGGAGTGTACCCGGGTTTGGCAATCAGCCCCAGCATTTT. V gene TRBV30 combines with J gene TRBJ1-5; D unclear. Germline CDR1 GTSNPN, CDR2 SVGIG (reference sequence). The CDR3 contains 15 residues. The V and J ends lost 0 bases and 2 bases respectively, with 11 bases between them.

The rearrangement joins TRBV30 to TRBJ1-1, with 11 bases identical to TRBD1. Trimming took 2 bases from V and 6 from J; bases not matched to a gene: 5. This CDR3 is built from 14 residues. CDR1 GTSNPN and CDR2 SVGIG come from the germline V gene (reference sequence). The CDR3 DNA follows: TGTGCCTGGAGTTCCCGGGACAGGGGGGCTGAAGCTTTCTTT. It encodes CAWSSRDRGAEAFF.

The rearrangement joins TRBV6-5 to TRBJ2-5; 9 bases map to TRBD2. Trimming at V came to 8 bases and at J to 6 bases, leaving 10 bases not matched to a gene. CDR1 is MNHEY, CDR2 SVGAGI, per germline. The CDR3 covers 14 residues. The CDR3 DNA reads TGTGCCAGCCCGGCGGGAGGGGGTCGGCAGACCCAGTACTTC. It encodes CASPAGGGRQTQYF.

The V gene is TRBV11-3, the J gene TRBJ1-1; no reliable D call. Trimming cost V 3 bases and J 10 bases, with 9 bases left between them. The CDR3 has 11 residues. Germline V gene sequence: CDR1 SGHNT, CDR2 YENEEA. The CDR3 sequence: CASSLGRTAFF. The CDR3 DNA reads as TGTGCCAGCAGCTTGGGGAGGACAGCTTTCTTT.

V gene TRBV6-5 combines with J gene TRBJ1-1; D not resolved. CDR1 is MNHEY, CDR2 SVGAGI, per germline. This CDR3 has 14 residues. V shed 1 base and J shed 0 bases, with 6 bases lying between them. The CDR3 bases are TGTGCCAGCAGTTACTACGGGATGAACACTGAAGCTTTCTTT. Encoded protein: CASSYYGMNTEAFF.

This clone was seen only once. The chain employs TRBV19 and TRBJ2-1; possible D gene TRBD2, 6 bases. Germline CDR1 and CDR2: LNHDA and SQIVND (reference sequence). The CDR3 runs to 13 residues. V was pared by 2 bases and J by 10 bases, with 12 bases between. CDR3 nucleotides: TGTGCCAGTAGTATACGTGGGAGCGGGGAGCAGTTCTTC. It is translated as CASSIRGSGEQFF.

The CDR3 protein is CASSLLAGGSTDTQYF. CDR3 DNA: TGTGCCAGCAGCTTACTAGCGGGAGGGTCCACAGATACGCAGTATTTT. The chain couples TRBV7-2 to TRBJ2-3, with 12 bases aligning to TRBD2. Germline CDR1 reads SGHTA; CDR2 reads FQGNSA. The J segment lost 2 bases and the V segment lost 2 bases, leaving 2 bases of the junction unmatched. The CDR3 runs to 16 residues.

The J gene is TRBJ1-1, the V gene TRBV6-5; a possible D gene is TRBD1 (5 bases). V dropped 8 bases and J dropped 7 bases, with 20 bases sitting between them. CDR1 and CDR2 from the germline V gene are MNHEY and SVGAGI. CDR3 length: 14 residues. The CDR3 DNA is TGTGCCAGCGCACCCTACGGGACTAGTATTGAAGCTTTCTTT. Encoded protein: CASAPYGTSIEAFF.

This clone is labeled medium-sized. The rearrangement links TRBV9 to TRBJ1-2, with 11 positions matching TRBD1. Losses at the gene ends were 0 bases for V and 6 bases for J; bases not matched to a gene: 1. Germline V CDR1 and CDR2: SGDLS, YYNGEE. This CDR3 has 14 residues. The CDR3 spells CASSVVDRGHGYTF. The CDR3 DNA reads TGTGCCAGCAGCGTAGTGGACAGGGGGCATGGCTACACCTTC.

The chain employs TRBV27 and TRBJ1-6, with D uncertain. The CDR3 length is 12 residues. Trimming pared 6 bases from V and 7 bases from J, leaving 7 bases between. The germline gives CDR1 MNHEY, CDR2 SMNVEV (reference sequence). The CDR3 sequence is CASRFSNSPLHF. The CDR3 DNA reads TGTGCCAGCAGGTTTTCAAATTCACCCCTCCACTTT.

The chain recombines TRBV29-1 with TRBJ2-1; 7 bases map to TRBD2. The CDR3 is 12 amino acids. Germline V gene data show CDR1 as SQVTM and CDR2 as ANQGSEA. The CDR3 DNA reads as TGCGTTGTGGCTAGCGGCAACAATGAGCAGTTCTTC. Its protein product is CVVASGNNEQFF.

This clone occurred once. This rearrangement joins TRBV5-1 to TRBJ2-5; D possibly corresponds to TRBD2 (5 bases). Germline V gene sequence: CDR1 SGHRS, CDR2 YFSETQ. This CDR3 contains 15 residues. The V end lost 0 bases, the J end lost 5 bases, and 14 bases lay between the germline ends. CDR3 loop: CASSLGRGPRETQYF. The CDR3 nucleotides are TGCGCCAGCAGCTTGGGCAGAGGGCCCAGGGAGACCCAGTACTTC. Variable domain in full (rest from reference TRBV5-1 and TRBJ2-5): KAGVTQTPRYLIKTRGQQVTLSCSPISGHRSVSWYQQTPGQGLQFLFEYFSETQRNKGNFPGRFSGRQFSNSRSEMNVSTLELGDSALYLCASSLGRGPRETQYFGPGTRLLVL.

The chain links TRBV13 to TRBJ2-1, with TRBD2 matching over 11 bases. CDR1 PRHDT and CDR2 FYEKMQ come from the germline V gene (reference sequence). CDR3 size: 19 residues. Unmatched junction bases numbered 13, after V lost 5 bases and J lost 1 base. CDR3: CASSRQEKLAGVSYNEQFF. The DNA for the CDR3 is TGTGCCAGCAGCCGACAGGAAAAACTAGCGGGAGTTTCCTACAATGAGCAGTTCTTC.